A selection of T cell receptor beta chains follows, all from one sample in a study of blood T cell repertoires in COVID-19. Sequencing used immunoSEQ multiplex PCR; TCRdb keeps in-frame clones, though not all of them. The sample carries a few hundred thousand clones, about nine tenths recorded once. Sequencing was done on a sample of peripheral blood. Receptors were obtained from a woman in her twenties or thirties with active or convalescent COVID-19. Both conserved end residues are part of each CDR3. D genes are given only for firm matches. Not every row has a clone size; where given, it reads once, few, many or a size class.

v_gene	abundance	j_gene	d_gene	CDR3aa	CDR3nt
TRBV19	NA	TRBJ1-5	NA	CASSPSPRVPNQPQHF	TGTGCCAGTAGCCCTAGCCCGAGGGTACCAAATCAGCCCCAGCATTTT
TRBV4-3	NA	TRBJ1-2	NA	CASSHRYSRLDYGYTF	TGCGCCAGCAGCCATAGATACAGTCGCCTGGACTATGGCTACACCTTC
TRBV10-3	NA	TRBJ1-2	NA	CAISESGGGNYGYTF	TGTGCCATCAGTGAGTCTGGGGGCGGTAACTATGGCTACACCTTC
TRBV12-3/TRBV12-4	few	TRBJ1-2	NA	CASSLGPNYGYTF	TGTGCCAGCAGTTTGGGGCCTAACTATGGCTACACCTTC
TRBV7-2	many	TRBJ1-4	TRBD1	CASSPGARGDEKLFF	TGTGCCAGCAGCCCGGGGGCCAGGGGGGACGAAAAACTGTTTTTT
TRBV2	NA	TRBJ2-7	NA	CASRGGLYEQYF	TGTGCCAGCAGAGGGGGACTATACGAGCAGTACTTC
TRBV7-2	NA	TRBJ1-5	NA	CASSSSGGPYQPQHF	TGTGCCAGCAGCTCATCCGGAGGTCCTTATCAGCCCCAGCATTTT
TRBV7-2	NA	TRBJ2-3	NA	CASRPPGTDTQYF	TGTGCCAGCAGGCCCCCGGGCACAGATACGCAGTATTTT
TRBV19	NA	TRBJ2-2	TRBD2	CASSGLANTGELFF	TGTGCCAGTAGTGGACTAGCTAATACCGGGGAGCTGTTTTTT
TRBV9	NA	TRBJ2-2	NA	CASSGGNTGELFF	TGTGCCAGCAGCGGGGGCAACACCGGGGAGCTGTTTTTT
TRBV6-4	NA	TRBJ2-1	TRBD2	CASSVKTRGGEEQFF	TGTGCCAGCAGTGTAAAGACTCGCGGGGGGGAGGAGCAGTTCTTC
TRBV6-1	NA	TRBJ2-7	TRBD2	CASSEAASGGGYEQYF	TGTGCCAGCAGTGAAGCGGCTAGCGGGGGGGGATACGAGCAGTACTTC
TRBV30	NA	TRBJ1-2	TRBD1	CAWTSRDRGGYGYTF	TGTGCCTGGACCTCACGGGACAGGGGAGGCTATGGCTACACCTTC
TRBV4-3	few	TRBJ1-5	NA	CASSQVSVGGGPGPNQPQHF	TGCGCCAGCAGCCAAGTAAGTGTGGGGGGGGGCCCGGGTCCCAATCAGCCCCAGCATTTT
TRBV18	once	TRBJ2-2	NA	CASSPEAVTGELFF	TGTGCCAGCTCACCGGAGGCCGTCACCGGGGAGCTGTTTTTT
TRBV6-2/TRBV6-3	NA	TRBJ2-7	NA	CASSYGGGRYEQYF	TGTGCCAGCAGTTACGGAGGGGGCAGGTACGAGCAGTACTTC
TRBV15	NA	TRBJ1-3	NA	CATSSDSRAGNTIYF	TGTGCCACCAGCAGCGACAGCCGTGCTGGAAACACCATATATTTT
TRBV24-1	NA	TRBJ2-7	NA	CATSDSGDRLEQYF	TGTGCCACCAGTGATTCAGGGGATCGCCTGGAGCAGTACTTC
TRBV27	NA	TRBJ2-7	TRBD2	CASSKGLAGSSYEQYF	TGTGCCAGCAGTAAGGGGCTAGCGGGGAGCTCCTACGAGCAGTACTTC
TRBV7-9	NA	TRBJ1-2	NA	CASSLYSLETAGGYTF	TGTGCCAGCAGCTTATATTCGCTAGAGACCGCGGGCGGCTACACCTTC
TRBV19	NA	TRBJ1-5	TRBD1	CASQTGGSNQPQHF	TGTGCCAGCCAAACAGGGGGTAGCAATCAGCCCCAGCATTTT
TRBV14	NA	TRBJ2-7	NA	CASSLERYEQYF	TGTGCCAGCAGCCTCGAGAGGTACGAGCAGTACTTC
TRBV15	NA	TRBJ2-1	TRBD1	CATSRDPLRGGEQFF	TGTGCCACCAGCAGAGATCCGTTAAGAGGGGGCGAGCAGTTCTTC
TRBV7-8	NA	TRBJ1-3	TRBD1	CASSLDRGPGNTIYF	TGTGCCAGCAGCTTAGACAGGGGGCCTGGAAACACCATATATTTT
TRBV14	NA	TRBJ2-5	TRBD2	CASSPGRTSGQETQYF	TGTGCCAGCAGCCCAGGAAGGACTAGCGGGCAAGAGACCCAGTACTTC
TRBV7-9	NA	TRBJ2-3	NA	CASSLLGTDTQYF	TGTGCCAGCAGCTTACTCGGGACAGATACGCAGTATTTT
TRBV6-1	NA	TRBJ1-2	TRBD1	CASSEAHRGRDRGYGYTF	TGTGCCAGCAGTGAAGCGCATAGGGGTAGGGACAGGGGCTATGGCTACACCTTC
TRBV7-2	NA	TRBJ2-5	TRBD2	CASSSPLAGQETQYF	TGTGCCAGCAGCTCACCACTAGCGGGACAAGAGACCCAGTACTTC
TRBV29-1	once	TRBJ2-5	TRBD2	CSVEFLAGGGETQYF	TGCAGCGTTGAGTTTCTAGCGGGGGGAGGAGAGACCCAGTACTTC
TRBV4-3	NA	TRBJ2-3	NA	CASSQENQDTQYF	TGCGCCAGCAGCCAGGAGAATCAAGATACGCAGTATTTT
TRBV7-2	NA	TRBJ2-3	TRBD2	CASSTSGMEADTQYF	TGTGCCAGCAGCACTAGCGGAATGGAGGCAGATACGCAGTATTTT
TRBV10-2	NA	TRBJ2-7	TRBD1	CARVGQGINYEQYF	TGCGCCAGAGTTGGACAGGGGATAAACTACGAGCAGTACTTC
TRBV6-5	NA	TRBJ1-6	NA	CATSGGNSPLHF	TGTGCCACTTCCGGGGGGAATTCACCCCTCCACTTT
TRBV7-2	NA	TRBJ1-2	TRBD1	CASSFNQGAGTGANYGYTF	TGTGCCAGCAGCTTCAACCAAGGAGCCGGGACAGGAGCTAACTATGGCTACACCTTC
TRBV10-3	NA	TRBJ1-2	NA	CAISDIPSYGYTF	TGTGCCATCAGTGATATTCCCTCCTATGGCTACACCTTC
TRBV9	NA	TRBJ1-1	TRBD1	CASSVGGTGEEEAFF	TGTGCCAGCAGCGTAGGGGGGACAGGGGAGGAGGAAGCTTTCTTT
TRBV6-6	NA	TRBJ2-5	NA	CASTPRSGSQETQYF	TGTGCCAGCACCCCACGGTCCGGGTCCCAAGAGACCCAGTACTTC
TRBV30	NA	TRBJ2-3	TRBD2	CACMERGGTRDTQYF	TGTGCCTGTATGGAGCGGGGGGGGACAAGAGATACGCAGTATTTT
TRBV12-3/TRBV12-4	once	TRBJ1-2	NA	CASSALRQHGYTF	TGTGCCAGCAGTGCCTTACGACAGCATGGCTACACCTTC